The 26 T cell receptor beta chains listed next were all sequenced from one sample in a study of blood T cell repertoires in COVID-19. The assay was immunoSEQ multiplex PCR, and TCRdb's table has in-frame clones only and misses some. Here the sample spans around 250,000 clones, around 85% being singletons. The sample was peripheral blood. The receptor set was obtained from a man aged 55-75 years with acute or convalescent COVID-19.

The chain carries TRBV18 and TRBJ1-2; D uncertain. Per germline, CDR1 KGHSH and CDR2 LQKENI. The CDR3 sequence is 15 residues long. The V gene lost 3 bases and the J gene lost 2 bases, with 13 bases spanning the gap. CDR3 region: CASSPNPGENYGYTF. In DNA form, the CDR3 reads TGTGCCAGCTCACCGAATCCCGGTGAGAACTATGGCTACACCTTC. The whole variable domain, remainder taken from reference TRBV18 and TRBJ1-2, is NAGVMQNPRHLVRRRGQEARLRCSPMKGHSHVYWYRQLPEEGLKFMVYLQKENIIDESGMPKERFSAEFPKEGPSILRIQQVVRGDSAAYFCASSPNPGENYGYTFGSGTRLTVV.

This chain links TRBV12-3 or TRBV12-4 with TRBJ1-3; D ambiguous. V lost 3 bases and J 9 bases, leaving 3 bases between the germline ends. The CDR3 is 10 residues long. The CDR3 coding sequence is TGTGCCAGCAGTTTGCGCACCATATATTTT. Protein: CASSLRTIYF.

This sequence joins TRBV19 and TRBJ2-3, with D possibly being TRBD2 (6 bases). Trimming cost V 5 bases and J 2 bases, with 14 bases left between them. Per the germline V gene, CDR1 is LNHDA and CDR2 is SQIVND (reference sequence). This CDR3 has 15 residues. The CDR3 reads CASSGRNIDTDTQYF. The CDR3 nucleotides read TGTGCCAGTAGTGGGAGGAACATCGACACAGATACGCAGTATTTT.

V usage is TRBV28 and J usage is TRBJ2-6, with a weak D call TRBD1 (7 bases). Germline V gene lookup returns CDR1 MDHEN and CDR2 SYDVKM. Trimming removed 3 bases from V and 0 bases from J, with 12 bases in between. CDR3 length: 17 amino acids. The CDR3 reads CASSFAQGGSGANVLTF. In DNA form, the CDR3 reads TGTGCCAGCAGTTTCGCTCAGGGGGGCTCTGGGGCCAACGTCCTGACTTTC.

This chain joins TRBV30 and TRBJ1-3, with a possible D match to TRBD1 (6 bases). Trimming pared 2 bases from V and 0 bases from J, leaving 8 bases between. The CDR3 runs 14 residues. Germline assignment: CDR1 GTSNPN and CDR2 SVGIG (reference sequence). The CDR3 loop is CAWSRGGSGNTIYF. DNA for the CDR3: TGTGCCTGGAGTAGGGGGGGCTCTGGAAACACCATATATTTT. Variable domain in full (rest from reference TRBV30 and TRBJ1-3): SQTIHQWPATLVQPVGSPLSLECTVEGTSNPNLYWYRQAAGRGLQLLFYSVGIGQISSEVPQNLSASRPQDRQFILSSKKLLLSDSGFYLCAWSRGGSGNTIYFGEGSWLTVV.

The genes are TRBV5-4 and TRBJ1-3, with TRBD1 identical over 9 bases. This CDR3 spans 17 amino acids. Trimming at V came to 3 bases and at J to 0 bases, leaving 7 bases not matched to a gene. Germline V lookup: CDR1 SGHNT, CDR2 YYREEE (reference sequence). CDR3 coding DNA: TGTGCCAGCAGCTCCTGGACAGGGGTCAACTCTGGAAACACCATATATTTT. Its protein is CASSSWTGVNSGNTIYF.

The chain employs TRBV28 and TRBJ1-4, with 8 bases fitting TRBD1. The CDR3 spans 14 residues. Germline V CDR1 and CDR2: MDHEN, SYDVKM. The junction had 5 bases not matched to a gene; V was cut back by 5 bases and J by 6 bases. The CDR3 DNA reads as TGTGCCAGCAGTCTGACGGGACAGGATGAAAAACTGTTTTTT. It specifies CASSLTGQDEKLFF. Full variable domain (remainder filled in from reference TRBV28 and TRBJ1-4): DVKVTQSSRYLVKRTGEKVFLECVQDMDHENMFWYRQDPGLGLRLIYFSYDVKMKEKGDIPEGYSVSREKKERFSLILESASTNQTSMYLCASSLTGQDEKLFFGSGTQLSVL.

The genes are TRBV28 and TRBJ1-5; unclear D gene. There are 11 residues in the CDR3. V gave up 6 bases and J gave up 9 bases, with 9 bases separating them. Germline CDR1 MDHEN, CDR2 SYDVKM. CDR3 in amino acids: CASSRSGPQHF. The CDR3 nucleotides are TGTGCCAGCAGCCGATCAGGGCCCCAGCATTTT.

This chain joins TRBV18 and TRBJ2-3; the match to TRBD2 covers 10 bases. Germline CDR1 is KGHSH and CDR2 is LQKENI. The CDR3 runs to 16 residues. V gave up 1 base and J gave up 1 base; unmatched junction bases: 2. This CDR3 reads CASSPLAGGRTDTQYF. The CDR3 nucleotides read TGTGCCAGCTCACCACTAGCGGGAGGTCGCACAGATACGCAGTATTTT.

The chain uses TRBV6-2 or TRBV6-3 and TRBJ2-1; 7 bases line up with TRBD1. Germline CDR1 and CDR2: MNHEY and SVGEGT. This CDR3 has 17 residues. V lost 5 bases and J lost 7; bases outside the gene matches: 17. The CDR3 nucleotides are TGTGCCAGCAGTGGCTGGGACAGTTGGGCCGTAGGGAATGAGCAGTTCTTC. Translating it yields CASSGWDSWAVGNEQFF.

The V gene is TRBV2, the J gene TRBJ2-5; D is perhaps TRBD1 (5 bases). This CDR3 comprises 13 residues. The germline V gene encodes CDR1 SNHLY and CDR2 FYNNEI. V gave up 2 bases and J gave up 7 bases, with 11 bases separating them. CDR3 DNA: TGTGCCAGCAGTGAAAACAGGTTTGGGACCCAGTACTTC. Its protein product is CASSENRFGTQYF.

This rearrangement joins TRBV28 to TRBJ2-7, with D maybe TRBD2 (6 bases). The CDR3 consists of 15 residues. V lost 4 bases and J lost 0, with 13 bases in between. CDR1 is MDHEN, CDR2 SYDVKM, per germline. As DNA, the CDR3 is TGTGCCAGCAGTTCCGAGACGGGGGTCTCCTACGAGCAGTACTTC. It is translated as CASSSETGVSYEQYF.

The CDR3 sequence is CASSLSRTSGSTDTQYF. CDR3 coding DNA: TGTGCCAGTAGTCTTTCGCGGACTAGCGGGAGCACAGATACGCAGTATTTT. The rearrangement uses TRBV19 and TRBJ2-3, with 11 nucleotides matching TRBD2. The ends lost 5 bases at V and 0 bases at J; junction bases unmatched: 7. Germline loops: CDR1 LNHDA, CDR2 SQIVND (reference sequence). CDR3 length: 17 amino acids.

The J gene is TRBJ2-5, the V gene TRBV20-1, with 11 bases lining up with TRBD2. Germline trimming cut 3 bases from V and 7 bases from J; bases unmatched to any gene: 7. This CDR3 is built from 14 residues. Looked up from germline, CDR1 is DFQATT and CDR2 is SNEGSKA (reference sequence). CDR3 loop: CSASTSGSYGTQYF. The CDR3 coding sequence is TGCAGTGCTAGTACTAGCGGGAGCTACGGGACCCAGTACTTC.

The genes are TRBV5-1 and TRBJ1-1; D gene ambiguous. CDR1 is SGHRS and CDR2 is YFSETQ in the germline V gene. The ends were cut back, 0 bases at V and 0 bases at J, with 9 bases in the middle. CDR3 length: 15 residues. For the CDR3, the DNA is TGCGCCAGCAGCTTGGAGCCGGAGATGAACACTGAAGCTTTCTTT. Its translation is CASSLEPEMNTEAFF.

The chain is built from TRBV30 and TRBJ1-6, with D possibly being TRBD1 (5 bases). V lost 1 base and J lost 5, with 6 bases in between. Germline V CDR1 and CDR2: GTSNPN, SVGIG (reference sequence). CDR3 length equals 13 residues. In nucleotides, the CDR3 is TGTGCCTGGAGTGCACAGGATAATTCACCCCTCCACTTT. Residues: CAWSAQDNSPLHF. Using reference TRBV30 and TRBJ1-6 for the parts outside the CDR3, the full variable domain is SQTIHQWPATLVQPVGSPLSLECTVEGTSNPNLYWYRQAAGRGLQLLFYSVGIGQISSEVPQNLSASRPQDRQFILSSKKLLLSDSGFYLCAWSAQDNSPLHFGNGTRLTVT.

The rearrangement links TRBV19 to TRBJ1-5, with D perhaps TRBD1 (6 bases). The germline V and J ends were trimmed by 4 bases and 2 bases, with 15 bases remaining between them. The CDR3 extends over 16 amino acids. Germline V gene data show CDR1 as LNHDA and CDR2 as SQIVND (reference sequence). CDR3 residues: CASSTGGARGNQPQHF. Written as DNA, the CDR3 is TGTGCCAGTAGTACGGGGGGCGCGAGAGGCAATCAGCCCCAGCATTTT.

This sequence joins TRBV11-3 and TRBJ2-3, with 10 bases matching TRBD1. This CDR3 is built from 15 residues. Trimming at V came to 6 bases and at J to 4 bases, leaving 7 bases not matched to a gene. CDR1 is SGHNT, CDR2 YENEEA, per germline. The DNA of the CDR3 is TGTGCCAGCAGACCCGGGACAGGGGCACCAGATACGCAGTATTTT. Its translation: CASRPGTGAPDTQYF.

V is TRBV18 and J is TRBJ2-7, with TRBD2 identical over 10 bases. V was clipped by 3 bases and J by 3 bases; unmatched bases: 8. The germline V gene has CDR1 KGHSH and CDR2 LQKENI. This CDR3 contains 16 residues. The CDR3 nucleotides are TGTGCCAGCTCACCCCGCTTTCTAGCGGGAGACTACGAGCAGTACTTC. Its protein product is CASSPRFLAGDYEQYF.

The chain employs TRBV3-1 (or the pseudogene TRBV3-2) and TRBJ2-5, with 9 bases aligning to TRBD2. V was clipped by 3 bases and J by 5 bases; unmatched bases: 10. Germline values: CDR1 LGHDT, CDR2 YNNKEL (reference sequence). This CDR3 has 16 amino acids. The chain's CDR3 is CASSQNLGTSSETQYF. The CDR3 DNA sequence: TGTGCCAGCAGCCAGAACTTGGGGACTAGCTCCGAGACCCAGTACTTC.

Points on this clone: This sample also contains other DNA sequences that code for the same CDR3. The chain joins TRBV28 to TRBJ2-5, with TRBD2 identical over 14 bases. Germline CDR1 reads MDHEN; CDR2 reads SYDVKM. CDR3 length equals 14 residues. V was pared by 5 bases and J by 5 bases, with 1 base of the junction left unmatched. In DNA, the CDR3 is TGTGCCAGCAGTCGACTAGCGGGAGGGGAGACCCAGTACTTC. Its protein product is CASSRLAGGETQYF.

The chain combines TRBV9 with TRBJ2-5, with 10 bases aligning to TRBD2. Germline CDR1 is SGDLS and CDR2 is YYNGEE. Trimming cost V 0 bases and J 5 bases; bases outside gene matches: 7. The CDR3 extends over 16 amino acids. CDR3 sequence: CASSVGVSGRSETQYF. The CDR3 DNA is TGTGCCAGCAGCGTAGGTGTTAGCGGGAGGAGCGAGACCCAGTACTTC.

The chain recombines TRBV27 with TRBJ1-3, with 11 bases fitting TRBD1. The V gene's germline CDR1 is MNHEY and CDR2 SMNVEV (reference sequence). V dropped 5 bases and J dropped 6; count of bases not matched to a gene: 6. The CDR3 contains 15 residues. The DNA for the CDR3 is TGTGCCAGCAGTCCGTGGACAGGGGGCGTAAACACCATATATTTT. Its protein product is CASSPWTGGVNTIYF.

The V gene is TRBV2, the J gene TRBJ2-1, with 10 positions matching TRBD2. J was trimmed by 7 bases and V by 3 bases; bases with no gene match: 6. CDR1 is SNHLY, CDR2 FYNNEI, per germline. The CDR3 loop spans 15 amino acids. In DNA form, the CDR3 reads TGTGCCAGCAGTGAGGTCCTAGCGGGAGCTAATGAGCAGTTCTTC. Protein: CASSEVLAGANEQFF.

This chain joins TRBV6-5 and TRBJ2-5, with 7 bases matching TRBD1. CDR1 is MNHEY, CDR2 SVGAGI, per germline. V lost 6 bases and J lost 6; bases outside the gene matches: 7. The CDR3 extends over 13 amino acids. The CDR3 region is CASSPRGMQTQYF. The CDR3 nucleotides read TGTGCCAGCAGCCCCAGGGGGATGCAGACCCAGTACTTC.

V is TRBV6-4 and J is TRBJ2-2; no firm D call. The CDR3 loop spans 13 amino acids. Trimming shortened V by 4 bases and J by 7 bases, and 10 bases separated the two germline ends. Germline V CDR1 and CDR2: MRHNA, SNTAGT. CDR3: CASSGELDGELFF. In DNA form, the CDR3 reads TGTGCCAGCAGTGGAGAGCTCGACGGGGAGCTGTTTTTT.